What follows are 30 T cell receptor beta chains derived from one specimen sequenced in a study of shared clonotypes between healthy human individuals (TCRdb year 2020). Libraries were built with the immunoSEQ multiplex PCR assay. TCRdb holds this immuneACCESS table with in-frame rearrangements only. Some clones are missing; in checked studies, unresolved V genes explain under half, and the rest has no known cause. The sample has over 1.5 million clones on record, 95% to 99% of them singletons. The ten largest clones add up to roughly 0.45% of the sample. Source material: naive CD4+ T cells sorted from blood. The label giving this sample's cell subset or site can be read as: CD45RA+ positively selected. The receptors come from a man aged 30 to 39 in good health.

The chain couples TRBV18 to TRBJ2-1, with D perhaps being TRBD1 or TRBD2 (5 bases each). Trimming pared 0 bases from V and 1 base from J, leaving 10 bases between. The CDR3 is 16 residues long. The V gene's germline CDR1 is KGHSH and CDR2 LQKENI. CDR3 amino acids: CASSPPPGASYNEQFF. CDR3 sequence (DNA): TGTGCCAGCTCACCACCGCCCGGGGCGTCCTACAATGAGCAGTTCTTC.

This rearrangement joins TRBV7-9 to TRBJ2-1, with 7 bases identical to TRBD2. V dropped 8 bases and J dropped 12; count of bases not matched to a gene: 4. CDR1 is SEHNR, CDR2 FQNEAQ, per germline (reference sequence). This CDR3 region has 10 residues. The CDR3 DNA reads TGTGCCAGCGCGGGAGTGGCGCAGTTCTTC. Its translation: CASAGVAQFF.

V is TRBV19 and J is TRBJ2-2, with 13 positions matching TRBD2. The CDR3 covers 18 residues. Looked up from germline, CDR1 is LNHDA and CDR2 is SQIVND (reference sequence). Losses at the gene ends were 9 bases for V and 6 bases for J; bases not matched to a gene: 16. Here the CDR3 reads CASRYRLTSGGKAGELFF. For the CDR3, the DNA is TGTGCCAGCCGATACCGGTTGACTAGCGGGGGGAAAGCCGGGGAGCTGTTTTTT.

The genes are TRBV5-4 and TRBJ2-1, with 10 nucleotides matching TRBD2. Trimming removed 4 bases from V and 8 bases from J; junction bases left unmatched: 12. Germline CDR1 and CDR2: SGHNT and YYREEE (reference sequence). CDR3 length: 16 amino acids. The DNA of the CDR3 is TGTGCCAGCAGCCGGGGGGTACCTAGCGGGAGTGATGAGCAGTTCTTC. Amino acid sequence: CASSRGVPSGSDEQFF.

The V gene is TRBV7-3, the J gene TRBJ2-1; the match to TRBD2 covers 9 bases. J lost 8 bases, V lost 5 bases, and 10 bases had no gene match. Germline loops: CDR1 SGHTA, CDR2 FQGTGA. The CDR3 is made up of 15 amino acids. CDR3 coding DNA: TGTGCCAGCAGCCTCACGGGGACTAGCTTCGATGAGCAGTTCTTC. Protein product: CASSLTGTSFDEQFF.

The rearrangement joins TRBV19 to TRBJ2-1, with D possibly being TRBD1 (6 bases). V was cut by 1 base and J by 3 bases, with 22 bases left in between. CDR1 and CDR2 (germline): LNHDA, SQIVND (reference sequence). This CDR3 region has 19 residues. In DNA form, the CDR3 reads TGTGCCAGTAGTATAGGCCGTTCGGGCAGGGGTAAGGACTACAATGAGCAGTTCTTC. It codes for CASSIGRSGRGKDYNEQFF.

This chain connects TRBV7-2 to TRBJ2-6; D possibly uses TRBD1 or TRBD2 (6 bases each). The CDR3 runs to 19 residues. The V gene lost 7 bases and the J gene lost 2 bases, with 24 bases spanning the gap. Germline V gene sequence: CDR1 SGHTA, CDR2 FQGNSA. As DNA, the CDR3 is TGTGCCAGCAATATTAACCCCGGGGGCGTCGGTGCTGGGGCCAACGTCCTGACTTTC. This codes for CASNINPGGVGAGANVLTF.

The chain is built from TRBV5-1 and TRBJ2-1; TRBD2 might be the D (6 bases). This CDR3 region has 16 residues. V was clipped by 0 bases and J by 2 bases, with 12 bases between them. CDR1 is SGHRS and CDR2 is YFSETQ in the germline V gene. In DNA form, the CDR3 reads TGCGCCAGCAGCTTGGGGCCCCCTAGCGCCTACAATGAGCAGTTCTTC. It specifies CASSLGPPSAYNEQFF.

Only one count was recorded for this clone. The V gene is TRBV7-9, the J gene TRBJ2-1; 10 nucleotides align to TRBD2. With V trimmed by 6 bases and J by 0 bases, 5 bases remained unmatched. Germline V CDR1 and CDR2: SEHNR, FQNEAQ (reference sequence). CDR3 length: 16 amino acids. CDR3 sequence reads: CASSPTSGASYNEQFF. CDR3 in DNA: TGTGCCAGCAGTCCAACTAGCGGGGCCTCCTACAATGAGCAGTTCTTC.

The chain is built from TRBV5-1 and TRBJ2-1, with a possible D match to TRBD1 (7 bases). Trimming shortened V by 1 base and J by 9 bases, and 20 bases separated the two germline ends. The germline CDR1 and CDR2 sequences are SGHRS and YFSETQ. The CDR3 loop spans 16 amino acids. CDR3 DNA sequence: TGCGCCAGCAGCTTGCTTCCGGCAGGGGGGTATGGTGAGCAGTTCTTC. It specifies CASSLLPAGGYGEQFF. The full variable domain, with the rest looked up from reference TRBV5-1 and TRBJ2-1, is KAGVTQTPRYLIKTRGQQVTLSCSPISGHRSVSWYQQTPGQGLQFLFEYFSETQRNKGNFPGRFSGRQFSNSRSEMNVSTLELGDSALYLCASSLLPAGGYGEQFFGPGTRLTVL.

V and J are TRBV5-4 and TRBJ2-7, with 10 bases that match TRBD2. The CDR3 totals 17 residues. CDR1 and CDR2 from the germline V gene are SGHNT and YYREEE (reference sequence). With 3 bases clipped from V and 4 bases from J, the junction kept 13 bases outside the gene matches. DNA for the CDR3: TGTGCCAGCAGCTCCGGGGTAGCGGGAGGTTCGGGGTACGAGCAGTACTTC. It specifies CASSSGVAGGSGYEQYF.

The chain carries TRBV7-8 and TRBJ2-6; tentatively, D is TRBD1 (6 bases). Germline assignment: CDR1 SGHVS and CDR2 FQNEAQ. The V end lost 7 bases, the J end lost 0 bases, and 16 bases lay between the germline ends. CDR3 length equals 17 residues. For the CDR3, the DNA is TGTGCCAGCATCCCCCGGACAGCCGGCTCTGGGGCCAACGTCCTGACTTTC. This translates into CASIPRTAGSGANVLTF.

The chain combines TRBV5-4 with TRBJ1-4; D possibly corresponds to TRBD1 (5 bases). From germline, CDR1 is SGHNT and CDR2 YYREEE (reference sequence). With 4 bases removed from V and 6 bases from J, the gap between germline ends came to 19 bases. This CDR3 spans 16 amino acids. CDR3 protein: CASSRSTGWGDEKLFF. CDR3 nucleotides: TGTGCCAGCAGCCGGTCCACAGGTTGGGGTGATGAAAAACTGTTTTTT.

In DNA form, the CDR3 reads TGTGCCAGCAGGACCCTCCAGGGGGTCGGTGAGCAGTTCTTC. Residues: CASRTLQGVGEQFF. This chain uses TRBV7-9 with TRBJ2-1; 7 bases are shared with TRBD1. J lost 9 bases, V lost 6 bases, and 11 bases had no gene match. The CDR3 sequence is 14 residues long. In germline, CDR1 is SEHNR, CDR2 FQNEAQ (reference sequence).

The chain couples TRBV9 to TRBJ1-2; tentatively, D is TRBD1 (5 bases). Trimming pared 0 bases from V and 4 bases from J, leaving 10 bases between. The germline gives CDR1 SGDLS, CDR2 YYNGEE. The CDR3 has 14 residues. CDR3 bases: TGTGCCAGCAGCGTAGCTGGGGGTAGCTATGGCTACACCTTC. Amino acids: CASSVAGGSYGYTF.

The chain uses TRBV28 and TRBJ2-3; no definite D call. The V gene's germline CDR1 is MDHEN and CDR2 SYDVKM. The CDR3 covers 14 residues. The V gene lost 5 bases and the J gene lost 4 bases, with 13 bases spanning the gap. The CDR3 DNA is TGTGCCAGCAGTCTCCCACCCCCGCCAGATACGCAGTATTTT. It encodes CASSLPPPPDTQYF.

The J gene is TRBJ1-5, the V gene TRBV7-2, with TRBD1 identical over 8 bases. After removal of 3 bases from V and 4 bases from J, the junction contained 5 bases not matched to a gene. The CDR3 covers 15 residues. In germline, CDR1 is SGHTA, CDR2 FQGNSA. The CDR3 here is CASSFGQGKNQPQHF. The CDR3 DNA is TGTGCCAGCAGCTTTGGACAGGGTAAGAATCAGCCCCAGCATTTT.

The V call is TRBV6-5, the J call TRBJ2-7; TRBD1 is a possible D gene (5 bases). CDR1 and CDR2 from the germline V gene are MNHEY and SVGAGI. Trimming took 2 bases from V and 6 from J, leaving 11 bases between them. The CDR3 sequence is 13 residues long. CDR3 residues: CASSYGQGGEQYF. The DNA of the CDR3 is TGTGCCAGCAGTTACGGGCAGGGTGGCGAGCAGTACTTC.

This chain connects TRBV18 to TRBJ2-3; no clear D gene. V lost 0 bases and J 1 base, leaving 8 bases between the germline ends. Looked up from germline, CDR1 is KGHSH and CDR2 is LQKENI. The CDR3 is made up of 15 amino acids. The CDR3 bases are TGTGCCAGCTCACCACCGAGTTCCGGCACAGATACGCAGTATTTT. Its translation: CASSPPSSGTDTQYF.

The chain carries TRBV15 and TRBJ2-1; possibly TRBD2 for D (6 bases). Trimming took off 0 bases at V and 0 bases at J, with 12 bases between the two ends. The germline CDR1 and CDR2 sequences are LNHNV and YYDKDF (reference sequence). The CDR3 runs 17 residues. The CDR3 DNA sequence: TGTGCCACCAGCAGAGACCTTAGCGGTGGCTCCTACAATGAGCAGTTCTTC. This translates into CATSRDLSGGSYNEQFF.

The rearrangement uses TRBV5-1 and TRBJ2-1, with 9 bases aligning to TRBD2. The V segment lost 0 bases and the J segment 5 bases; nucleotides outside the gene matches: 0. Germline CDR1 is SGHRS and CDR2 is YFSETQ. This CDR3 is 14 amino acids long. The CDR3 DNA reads TGCGCCAGCAGCTTGGGGACTAGCGACAATGAGCAGTTCTTC. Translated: CASSLGTSDNEQFF.

DNA for the CDR3: TGCGCCAGCAGCCCGGCGGGCAGTCTGAACACTGAAGCTTTCTTT. Translated: CASSPAGSLNTEAFF. The chain links TRBV5-1 to TRBJ1-1; D is unclear. Trimming removed 4 bases from V and 0 bases from J, with 13 bases in between. Germline-derived CDR1 and CDR2 are SGHRS and YFSETQ. This CDR3 spans 15 amino acids.

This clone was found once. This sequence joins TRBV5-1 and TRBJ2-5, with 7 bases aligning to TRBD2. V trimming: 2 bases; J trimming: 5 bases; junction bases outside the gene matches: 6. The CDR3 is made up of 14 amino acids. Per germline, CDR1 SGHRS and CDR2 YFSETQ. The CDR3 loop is CASSFRGSGETQYF. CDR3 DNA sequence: TGCGCCAGCAGCTTCCGCGGGAGTGGGGAGACCCAGTACTTC.

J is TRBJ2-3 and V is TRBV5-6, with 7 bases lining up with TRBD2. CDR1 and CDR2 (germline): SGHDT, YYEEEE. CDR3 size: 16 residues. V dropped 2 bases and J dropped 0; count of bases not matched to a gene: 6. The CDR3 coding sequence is TGTGCCAGCAGCTTAGCTAGCGGATTTAGCACAGATACGCAGTATTTT. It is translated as CASSLASGFSTDTQYF.

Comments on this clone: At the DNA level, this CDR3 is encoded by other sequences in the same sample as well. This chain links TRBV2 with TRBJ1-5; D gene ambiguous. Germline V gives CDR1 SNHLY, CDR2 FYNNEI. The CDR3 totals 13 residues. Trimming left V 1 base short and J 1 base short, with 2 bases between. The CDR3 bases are TGTGCCAGCAGTGAAGAAAGCAATCAGCCCCAGCATTTT. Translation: CASSEESNQPQHF. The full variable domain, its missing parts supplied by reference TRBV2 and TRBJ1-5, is EPEVTQTPSHQVTQMGQEVILRCVPISNHLYFYWYRQILGQKVEFLVSFYNNEISEKSEIFDDQFSVERPDGSNFTLKIRSTKLEDSAMYFCASSEESNQPQHFGDGTRLSIL.

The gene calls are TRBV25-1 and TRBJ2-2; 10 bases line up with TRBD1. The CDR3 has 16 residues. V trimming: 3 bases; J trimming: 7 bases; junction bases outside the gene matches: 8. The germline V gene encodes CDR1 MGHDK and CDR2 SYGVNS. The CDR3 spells CASSEPGQGLVGELFF. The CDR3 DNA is TGTGCCAGCAGTGAGCCGGGACAGGGGCTAGTCGGGGAGCTGTTTTTT. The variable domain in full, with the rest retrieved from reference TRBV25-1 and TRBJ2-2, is EADIYQTPRYLVIGTGKKITLECSQTMGHDKMYWYQQDPGMELHLIHYSYGVNSTEKGDLSSESTVSRIRTEHFPLTLESARPSHTSQYLCASSEPGQGLVGELFFGEGSRLTVL.

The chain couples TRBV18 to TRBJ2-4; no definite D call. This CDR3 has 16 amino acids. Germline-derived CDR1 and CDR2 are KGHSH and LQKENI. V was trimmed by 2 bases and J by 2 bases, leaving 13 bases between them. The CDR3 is CASSPNTHTTKNIQYF. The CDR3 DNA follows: TGTGCCAGCTCACCAAATACCCATACCACCAAAAACATTCAGTACTTC.

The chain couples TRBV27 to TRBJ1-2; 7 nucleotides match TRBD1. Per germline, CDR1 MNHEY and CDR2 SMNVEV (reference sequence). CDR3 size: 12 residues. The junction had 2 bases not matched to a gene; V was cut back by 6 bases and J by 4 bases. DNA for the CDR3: TGTGCCAGCAGGGGACAGACCTATGGCTACACCTTC. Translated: CASRGQTYGYTF.

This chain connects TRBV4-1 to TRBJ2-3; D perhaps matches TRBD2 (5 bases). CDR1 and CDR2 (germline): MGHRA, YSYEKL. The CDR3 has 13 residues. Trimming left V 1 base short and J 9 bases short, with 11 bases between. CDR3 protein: CASSQGGPGTQYF. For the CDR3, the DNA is TGCGCCAGCAGCCAAGGAGGGCCAGGAACGCAGTATTTT.

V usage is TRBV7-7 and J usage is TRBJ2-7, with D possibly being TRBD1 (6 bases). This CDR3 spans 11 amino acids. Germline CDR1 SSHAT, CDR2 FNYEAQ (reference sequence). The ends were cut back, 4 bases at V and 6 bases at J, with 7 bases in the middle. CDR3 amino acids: CASSSGVEQYF. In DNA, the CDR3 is TGTGCCAGCAGCTCAGGGGTCGAGCAGTACTTC.